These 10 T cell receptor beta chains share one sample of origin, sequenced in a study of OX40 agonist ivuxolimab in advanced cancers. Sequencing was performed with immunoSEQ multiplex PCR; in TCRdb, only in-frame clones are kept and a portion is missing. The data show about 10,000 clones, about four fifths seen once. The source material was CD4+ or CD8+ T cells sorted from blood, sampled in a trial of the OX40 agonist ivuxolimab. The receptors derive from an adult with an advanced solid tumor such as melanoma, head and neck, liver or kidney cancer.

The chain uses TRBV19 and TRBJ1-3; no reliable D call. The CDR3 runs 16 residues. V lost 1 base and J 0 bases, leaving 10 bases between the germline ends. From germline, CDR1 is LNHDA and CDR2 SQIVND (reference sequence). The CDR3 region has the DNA TGTGCCAGTAGTATAGCCGGAGGGTTCTCTGGAAACACCATATATTTT. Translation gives CASSIAGGFSGNTIYF.

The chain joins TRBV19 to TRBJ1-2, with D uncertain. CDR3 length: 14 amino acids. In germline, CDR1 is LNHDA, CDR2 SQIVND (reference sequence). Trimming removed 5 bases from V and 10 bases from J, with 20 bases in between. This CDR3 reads CASSPSDGRPPYTF. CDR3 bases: TGTGCCAGTAGTCCATCGGACGGCCGGCCTCCCTACACCTTC. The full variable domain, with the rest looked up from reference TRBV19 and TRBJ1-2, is DGGITQSPKYLFRKEGQNVTLSCEQNLNHDAMYWYRQDPGQGLRLIYYSQIVNDFQKGDIAEGYSVSREKKESFPLTVTSAQKNPTAFYLCASSPSDGRPPYTFGSGTRLTVV.

In DNA, the CDR3 is TGTGCCAGCAGCTTAGCGCGTAGAGGGGAGCAGTACTTC. Its protein product is CASSLARRGEQYF. This sequence joins TRBV7-9 and TRBJ2-7, with D possibly being TRBD2 (5 bases). Germline V gene lookup returns CDR1 SEHNR and CDR2 FQNEAQ (reference sequence). Trimming shortened V by 0 bases and J by 7 bases, and 10 bases separated the two germline ends. The CDR3 is 13 amino acids.

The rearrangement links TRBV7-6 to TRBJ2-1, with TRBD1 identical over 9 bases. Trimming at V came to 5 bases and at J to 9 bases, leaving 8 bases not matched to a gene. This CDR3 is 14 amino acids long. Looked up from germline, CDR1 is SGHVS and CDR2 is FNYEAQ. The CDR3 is CASSPRDRDAEQFF. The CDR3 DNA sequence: TGTGCCAGCAGCCCAAGGGACAGGGATGCTGAGCAGTTCTTC.

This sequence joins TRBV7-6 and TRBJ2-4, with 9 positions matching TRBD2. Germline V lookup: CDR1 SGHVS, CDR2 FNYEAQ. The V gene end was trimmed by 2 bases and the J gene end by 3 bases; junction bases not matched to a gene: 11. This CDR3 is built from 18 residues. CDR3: CASSLLPLGGGGKNIQYF. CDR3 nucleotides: TGTGCCAGCAGCTTACTGCCTCTAGGCGGGGGGGGCAAAAACATTCAGTACTTC. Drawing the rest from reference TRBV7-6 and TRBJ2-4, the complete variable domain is GAGVSQSPRYKVTKRGQDVALRCDPISGHVSLYWYRQALGQGPEFLTYFNYEAQQDKSGLPNDRFSAERPEGSISTLTIQRTEQRDSAMYRCASSLLPLGGGGKNIQYFGAGTRLSVL.

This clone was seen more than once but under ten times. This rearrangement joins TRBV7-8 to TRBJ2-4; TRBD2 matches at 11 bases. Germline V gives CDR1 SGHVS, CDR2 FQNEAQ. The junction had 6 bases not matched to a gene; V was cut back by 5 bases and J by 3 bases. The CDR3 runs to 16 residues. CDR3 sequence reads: CASSQLAGVDKNIQYF. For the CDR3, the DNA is TGTGCCAGCAGCCAACTAGCGGGGGTTGACAAAAACATTCAGTACTTC.

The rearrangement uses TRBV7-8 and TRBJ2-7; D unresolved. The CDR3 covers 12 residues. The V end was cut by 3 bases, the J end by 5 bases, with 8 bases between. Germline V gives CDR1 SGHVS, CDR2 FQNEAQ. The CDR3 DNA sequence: TGTGCCAGCAGCTTCGGTCAGAACGAGCAGTACTTC. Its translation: CASSFGQNEQYF.

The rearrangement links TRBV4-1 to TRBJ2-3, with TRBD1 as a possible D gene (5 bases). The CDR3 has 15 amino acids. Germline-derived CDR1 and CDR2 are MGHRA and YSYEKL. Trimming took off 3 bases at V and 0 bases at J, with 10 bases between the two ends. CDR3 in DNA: TGCGCCAGCAGCCATTTAGGGGCCAGCACAGATACGCAGTATTTT. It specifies CASSHLGASTDTQYF.

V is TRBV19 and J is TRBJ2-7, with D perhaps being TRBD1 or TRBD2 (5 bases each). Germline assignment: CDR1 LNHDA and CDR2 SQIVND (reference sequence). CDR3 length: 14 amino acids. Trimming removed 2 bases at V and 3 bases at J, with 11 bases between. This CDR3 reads CASSISTGGYEQYF. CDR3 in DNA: TGTGCCAGTAGTATATCCACAGGAGGCTACGAGCAGTACTTC.

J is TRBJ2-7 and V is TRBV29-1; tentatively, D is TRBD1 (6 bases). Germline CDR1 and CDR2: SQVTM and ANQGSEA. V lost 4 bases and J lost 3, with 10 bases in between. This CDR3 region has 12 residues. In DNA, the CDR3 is TGCAGCGTTGTGGGGGCCCACTACGAGCAGTACTTC. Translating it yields CSVVGAHYEQYF.